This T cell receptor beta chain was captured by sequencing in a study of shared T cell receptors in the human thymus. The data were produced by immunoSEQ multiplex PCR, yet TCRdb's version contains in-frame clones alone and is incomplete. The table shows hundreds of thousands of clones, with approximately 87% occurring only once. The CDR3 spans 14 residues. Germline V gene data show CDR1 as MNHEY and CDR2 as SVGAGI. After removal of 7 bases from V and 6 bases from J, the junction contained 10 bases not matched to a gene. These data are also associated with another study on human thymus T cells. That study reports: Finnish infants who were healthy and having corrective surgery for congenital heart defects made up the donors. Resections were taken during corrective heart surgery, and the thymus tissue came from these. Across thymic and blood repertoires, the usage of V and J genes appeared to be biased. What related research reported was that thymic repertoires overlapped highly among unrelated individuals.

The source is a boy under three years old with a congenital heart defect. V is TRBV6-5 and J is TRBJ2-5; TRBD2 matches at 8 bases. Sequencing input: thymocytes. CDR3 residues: CASTDPTSVKTQYF. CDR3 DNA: TGTGCCAGCACCGATCCGACTAGCGTGAAGACCCAGTACTTC.